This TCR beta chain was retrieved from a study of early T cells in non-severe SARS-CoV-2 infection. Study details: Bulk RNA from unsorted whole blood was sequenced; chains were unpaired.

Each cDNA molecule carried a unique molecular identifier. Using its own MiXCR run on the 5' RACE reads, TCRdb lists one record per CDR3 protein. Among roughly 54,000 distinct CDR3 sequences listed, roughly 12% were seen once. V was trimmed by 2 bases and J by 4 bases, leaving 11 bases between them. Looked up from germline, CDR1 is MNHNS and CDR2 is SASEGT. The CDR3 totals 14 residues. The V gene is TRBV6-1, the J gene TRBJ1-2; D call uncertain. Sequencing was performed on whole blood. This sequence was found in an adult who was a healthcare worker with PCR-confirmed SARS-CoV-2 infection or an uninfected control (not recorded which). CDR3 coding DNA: TGTGCCAGCAGTGAACTAAGTCTGAGCTATGGCTACACCTTC. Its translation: CASSELSLSYGYTF.